Each of the 28 T cell receptor beta chains below was sequenced from the same sample in a study of blood T cell repertoires in COVID-19. Assay used: immunoSEQ multiplex PCR; TCRdb lists only in-frame clones, some missing. The table records about 130,000 clones, approximately 90% of them present only once. Sequenced input: peripheral blood. The source is a man aged 60-69 years with COVID-19, enrolled during active disease.

The V call is TRBV5-1, the J call TRBJ2-1, with 7 bases fitting TRBD1. Germline CDR1 SGHRS, CDR2 YFSETQ. V shed 4 bases, J shed 2 bases, and the junction held 3 bases outside the gene matches. This CDR3 spans 14 amino acids. CDR3 nucleotides: TGCGCCAGCAGCACCGACAGGGCCTACAATGAGCAGTTCTTC. Translation: CASSTDRAYNEQFF.

This rearrangement joins TRBV6-4 to TRBJ2-1; perhaps TRBD1 as D (5 bases). Trimming removed 4 bases at V and 8 bases at J, with 15 bases between. CDR3 length: 14 amino acids. Per the germline V gene, CDR1 is MRHNA and CDR2 is SNTAGT. The CDR3 is CASSAIGIGDEQFF. The CDR3 DNA is TGTGCCAGCAGTGCGATTGGGATAGGGGATGAGCAGTTCTTC.

The gene calls are TRBV7-9 and TRBJ2-5; weak D call: TRBD1 (5 bases). Deletions cut 6 bases from V and 5 bases from J, with 13 bases between. The CDR3 is 13 amino acids. Germline V gene sequence: CDR1 SEHNR, CDR2 FQNEAQ (reference sequence). The CDR3, as DNA: TGTGCCAGCAGGCCACAGGTTCGGGAGACCCAGTACTTC. Its translation: CASRPQVRETQYF.

The chain carries TRBV5-1 and TRBJ2-7, with 8 bases matching TRBD1. Trimming took 0 bases from V and 6 from J; bases not matched to a gene: 14. This CDR3 comprises 17 residues. Per germline, CDR1 SGHRS and CDR2 YFSETQ. CDR3 DNA sequence: TGCGCCAGCAGCTTGGTAGACAGGGGATCGCCCCGAAGCGAGCAGTACTTC. It translates to CASSLVDRGSPRSEQYF.

The J gene is TRBJ2-5, the V gene TRBV7-2; 10 bases are shared with TRBD2. The germline V gene encodes CDR1 SGHTA and CDR2 FQGNSA. With 0 bases clipped from V and 4 bases from J, the junction kept 5 bases outside the gene matches. CDR3 length: 16 residues. The CDR3 loop is CASSLARLAGGETQYF. CDR3 nucleotide sequence: TGTGCCAGCAGCTTAGCGCGACTAGCGGGTGGAGAGACCCAGTACTTC.

The chain joins TRBV30 to TRBJ1-2; D is ambiguous. There are 16 residues in the CDR3. The germline CDR1 and CDR2 sequences are GTSNPN and SVGIG (reference sequence). Trimming pared 1 base from V and 6 bases from J, leaving 21 bases between. Written as DNA, the CDR3 is TGTGCCTGGAGTGACTGGCGGGGTTCGGGAAGTAATGGCTACACCTTC. Translation: CAWSDWRGSGSNGYTF.

This clone was found a few times. The V gene is TRBV5-1, the J gene TRBJ1-2; D might be TRBD1 (6 bases). The CDR3 extends over 12 amino acids. V was shortened by 5 bases and J by 4 bases, with 9 bases between the two germline ends. Germline values: CDR1 SGHRS, CDR2 YFSETQ. CDR3 loop: CASRPDSYGYTF. CDR3 coding DNA: TGCGCCAGCAGACCGGACAGCTATGGCTACACCTTC.

The chain employs TRBV5-1 and TRBJ2-2; the match to TRBD2 covers 12 bases. Trimming removed 5 bases from V and 4 bases from J; junction bases left unmatched: 9. This CDR3 region has 17 residues. Germline loops: CDR1 SGHRS, CDR2 YFSETQ. This chain's CDR3 is CASSLAGGLPSTGELFF. The CDR3 nucleotides read TGCGCCAGCAGTCTAGCGGGGGGGCTGCCCAGCACCGGGGAGCTGTTTTTT.

This clone occurred once. This chain uses TRBV5-1 with TRBJ1-1, with D possibly matching TRBD1 (5 bases). Trimming took off 1 base at V and 4 bases at J, with 5 bases between the two ends. The CDR3 sequence is 12 residues long. Germline CDR1 and CDR2: SGHRS and YFSETQ. The CDR3 sequence is CASSLRGTEAFF. Here the CDR3 DNA reads TGCGCCAGCAGCTTGAGGGGCACTGAAGCTTTCTTT.

This clone was counted a single time. The chain recombines TRBV12-3 or TRBV12-4 with TRBJ1-5; no reliable D call. The CDR3 has 13 amino acids. Trimming took 2 bases from V and 8 from J, leaving 10 bases between them. Here the CDR3 DNA reads TGTGCCAGCAGTTTAAATACGGTGGAGCCCCAGCATTTT. It encodes CASSLNTVEPQHF.

The chain recombines TRBV2 with TRBJ1-5, with D possibly being TRBD1 (6 bases). The CDR3 runs 13 residues. The V and J ends lost 7 bases and 4 bases respectively, with 11 bases between them. CDR1 is SNHLY and CDR2 is FYNNEI in the germline V gene. The chain's CDR3 is CASKEQGNQPQHF. In DNA form, the CDR3 reads TGTGCCAGCAAGGAACAGGGTAATCAGCCCCAGCATTTT.

The V and J genes are TRBV9 and TRBJ2-7, with 11 bases lining up with TRBD2. Germline V gene lookup returns CDR1 SGDLS and CDR2 YYNGEE. The CDR3 contains 19 residues. With 0 bases clipped from V and 7 bases from J, the junction kept 18 bases outside the gene matches. In DNA form, the CDR3 reads TGTGCCAGCAGCGTAGGCTCCCAAACTAGCGGGGGCCCCCTGTGGGAGCAGTACTTC. It yields the protein CASSVGSQTSGGPLWEQYF.

The chain employs TRBV28 and TRBJ1-5; D remains ambiguous. The V gene lost 6 bases and the J gene lost 2 bases, with 8 bases spanning the gap. This CDR3 contains 13 residues. CDR1 MDHEN and CDR2 SYDVKM come from the germline V gene. The CDR3, as DNA: TGTGCCAGCAGGGGAGTTGGCAATCAGCCCCAGCATTTT. Amino acids: CASRGVGNQPQHF. Full variable domain (missing parts from reference TRBV28 and TRBJ1-5): DVKVTQSSRYLVKRTGEKVFLECVQDMDHENMFWYRQDPGLGLRLIYFSYDVKMKEKGDIPEGYSVSREKKERFSLILESASTNQTSMYLCASRGVGNQPQHFGDGTRLSIL.

The chain combines TRBV28 with TRBJ1-2; the D is unclear. Germline loops: CDR1 MDHEN, CDR2 SYDVKM. Trimming took off 5 bases at V and 8 bases at J, with 12 bases between the two ends. CDR3 length: 12 amino acids. CDR3 residues: CASSLAGWGYTF. In DNA, the CDR3 is TGTGCCAGCAGTCTAGCGGGGTGGGGCTACACCTTC.

V and J are TRBV7-5 and TRBJ1-1. TRBV7-5 corresponds to a pseudogene. The CDR3 is 16 amino acids. The CDR3 loop is CARSKRRIAMNTEAFF. Here the CDR3 DNA reads TGTGCCAGAAGCAAAAGGAGGATAGCCATGAACACTGAAGCTTTCTTT.

CDR3 coding DNA: TGTGCCAGCAGCATCTACCTCGACAGGGGTGAGCAGTTCTTC. Its protein is CASSIYLDRGEQFF. V gene TRBV6-4 combines with J gene TRBJ2-1, with TRBD1 matching over 8 bases. Unmatched junction bases numbered 10, after V lost 6 bases and J lost 9 bases. The germline V gene has CDR1 MRHNA and CDR2 SNTAGT. CDR3 length: 14 residues.

The genes are TRBV28 and TRBJ2-1; 8 nucleotides agree with TRBD1. The length of the CDR3 is 16 residues. Unmatched junction bases numbered 9, after V lost 5 bases and J lost 3 bases. The germline V gene encodes CDR1 MDHEN and CDR2 SYDVKM. The CDR3 DNA sequence: TGTGCCAGCAGTGAATATACCGGGACAGGCTACAATGAGCAGTTCTTC. The encoded protein is CASSEYTGTGYNEQFF.

The chain couples TRBV11-2 to TRBJ1-1; D unresolved. The germline gives CDR1 SGHAT, CDR2 FQNNGV. V lost 1 base, J lost 1 base, and 10 bases lay in between. The CDR3 runs to 15 residues. The CDR3 loop reads CASSLGTLGNTEAFF. The CDR3 DNA reads TGTGCCAGCAGCTTAGGAACCCTAGGGAACACTGAAGCTTTCTTT.

This clone was picked up a small number of times. The chain has TRBV5-1 and TRBJ1-6; D call uncertain. CDR3 size: 14 residues. V was shortened by 4 bases and J by 0 bases, with 5 bases between the two germline ends. Germline V gene sequence: CDR1 SGHRS, CDR2 YFSETQ. The CDR3, as DNA: TGCGCCAGCAGCCTGAGCTCCTATAATTCACCCCTCCACTTT. Protein: CASSLSSYNSPLHF.

The chain joins TRBV6-5 to TRBJ1-1; D is possibly TRBD1 (6 bases). The length of the CDR3 is 14 residues. The germline gives CDR1 MNHEY, CDR2 SVGAGI. Deletions cut 7 bases from V and 0 bases from J, with 12 bases between. CDR3 region: CASIPTGVNTEAFF. CDR3 nucleotide sequence: TGTGCCAGCATCCCGACAGGCGTGAACACTGAAGCTTTCTTT.

The J gene is TRBJ1-1, the V gene TRBV24-1, with no clear D. CDR1 and CDR2 from the germline V gene are KGHDR and SFDVKD. Deletions cut 4 bases from V and 11 bases from J, with 13 bases between. This CDR3 comprises 12 residues. This CDR3 is CATSDPGKEAFF. Written as DNA, the CDR3 is TGTGCCACCAGTGACCCCGGGAAAGAGGCTTTCTTT.

V gene TRBV9 combines with J gene TRBJ2-5; TRBD1 aligns across 9 bases. The J segment lost 5 bases and the V segment lost 2 bases, leaving 7 bases of the junction unmatched. Germline CDR1 SGDLS, CDR2 YYNGEE. This CDR3 comprises 15 residues. The CDR3 coding sequence is TGTGCCAGCAGCGTGGGGACAGGGTGGACGGAGACCCAGTACTTC. Amino acid sequence: CASSVGTGWTETQYF.

The chain links TRBV9 to TRBJ1-3; no reliable D call. Trimming shortened V by 0 bases and J by 1 base, and 14 bases separated the two germline ends. CDR3 size: 17 residues. CDR1 is SGDLS, CDR2 YYNGEE, per germline. This CDR3 is CASSVVPGSWSGNTIYF. The DNA of the CDR3 is TGTGCCAGCAGCGTAGTTCCGGGTAGTTGGTCTGGAAACACCATATATTTT.

The chain combines TRBV28 with TRBJ1-2, with D possibly matching TRBD1 (5 bases). Trimming left V 3 bases short and J 2 bases short, with 10 bases between. This CDR3 has 14 residues. Germline CDR1 MDHEN, CDR2 SYDVKM. The CDR3 bases are TGTGCCAGCAGTTTTACAGGAGAGAACTATGGCTACACCTTC. Its translation: CASSFTGENYGYTF.

This clone occurred a few times. The rearrangement uses TRBV5-4 and TRBJ1-3; D is possibly TRBD1 (6 bases). The germline V and J ends were trimmed by 2 bases and 2 bases, with 11 bases remaining between them. The V gene's germline CDR1 is SGHNT and CDR2 YYREEE (reference sequence). There are 15 residues in the CDR3. The CDR3 loop is CASSFGGPAGNTIYF. The CDR3, as DNA: TGTGCCAGCAGCTTCGGGGGGCCGGCTGGAAACACCATATATTTT.

This clone was seen only a few times. CDR3 protein: CASSLMGQEAFF. The CDR3 DNA sequence: TGTGCCAGCAGCTTGATGGGACAGGAAGCTTTCTTT. The chain couples TRBV5-5 to TRBJ1-1; 7 positions agree with TRBD1. The CDR3 totals 12 residues. Germline loops: CDR1 SGHKS, CDR2 YYEKEE (reference sequence). Trimming cost V 1 base and J 8 bases; bases outside gene matches: 2.

The genes are TRBV10-3 and TRBJ2-1; 12 nucleotides align to TRBD2. The CDR3 runs 14 residues. Germline trimming cut 0 bases from V and 10 bases from J; bases unmatched to any gene: 1. The V gene's germline CDR1 is ENHRY and CDR2 SYGVKD. The CDR3 DNA reads as TGTGCCATCAGTGAGTCCGGGACTAGCGGGGAGCAGTTCTTC. Protein product: CAISESGTSGEQFF.

The rearrangement uses TRBV11-3 and TRBJ1-1; D uncertain. The CDR3 length is 14 residues. Trimming shortened V by 1 base and J by 10 bases, and 16 bases separated the two germline ends. Germline lookup yields CDR1 SGHNT and CDR2 YENEEA. The chain's CDR3 is CASSLGGGGERAFF. The DNA for the CDR3 is TGTGCCAGCAGCTTAGGAGGAGGTGGGGAGCGAGCTTTCTTT.